This TCR beta chain was identified in a study of spatial heterogeneity in lung cancer. CDR3 length: 15 amino acids. The V gene end was trimmed by 4 bases and the J gene end by 5 bases; junction bases not matched to a gene: 10. Germline-derived CDR1 and CDR2 are SGHRS and YFSETQ. One entry per CDR3 protein, called by TCRdb with MiXCR from the 5' RACE reads. The data show 23,000 or so distinct CDR3 sequences, 6.5% to 8% seen once. The time point: sample taken at primary tumor resection. This clonotype has at least ten counts. Sequenced here: PBMCs, sampled at surgery. The sequence came from a male donor with early-stage non-small cell lung cancer. The chain joins TRBV5-1 to TRBJ1-2; 8 positions agree with TRBD1. The CDR3, as DNA: TGCGCCAGCAGCGCGCCCGACAGGGGAGAGTATGGCTACACCTTC. Its translation: CASSAPDRGEYGYTF.